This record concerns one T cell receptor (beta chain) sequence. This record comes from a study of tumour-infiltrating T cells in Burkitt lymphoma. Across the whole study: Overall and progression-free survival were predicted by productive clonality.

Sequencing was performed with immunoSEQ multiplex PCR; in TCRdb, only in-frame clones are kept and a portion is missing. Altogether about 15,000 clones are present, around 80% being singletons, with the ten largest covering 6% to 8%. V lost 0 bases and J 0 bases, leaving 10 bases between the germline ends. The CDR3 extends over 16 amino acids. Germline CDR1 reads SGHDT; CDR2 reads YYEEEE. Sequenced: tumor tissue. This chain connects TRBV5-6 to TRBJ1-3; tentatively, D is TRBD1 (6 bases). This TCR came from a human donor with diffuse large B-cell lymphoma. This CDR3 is CASSLGTARSGNTIYF. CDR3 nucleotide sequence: TGTGCCAGCAGCTTGGGGACAGCACGCTCTGGAAACACCATATATTTT.